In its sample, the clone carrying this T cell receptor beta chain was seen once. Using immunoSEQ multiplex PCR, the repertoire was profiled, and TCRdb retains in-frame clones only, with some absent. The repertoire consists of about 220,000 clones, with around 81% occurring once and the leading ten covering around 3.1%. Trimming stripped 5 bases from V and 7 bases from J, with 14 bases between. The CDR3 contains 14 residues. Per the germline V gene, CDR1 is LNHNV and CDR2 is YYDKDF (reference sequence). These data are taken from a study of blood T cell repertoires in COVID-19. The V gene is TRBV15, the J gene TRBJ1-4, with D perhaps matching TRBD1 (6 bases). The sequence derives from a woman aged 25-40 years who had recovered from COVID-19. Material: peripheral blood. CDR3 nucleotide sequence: TGTGCCACCAGCTTCGGACAGCGGTCTGAAAAACTGTTTTTT. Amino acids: CATSFGQRSEKLFF.